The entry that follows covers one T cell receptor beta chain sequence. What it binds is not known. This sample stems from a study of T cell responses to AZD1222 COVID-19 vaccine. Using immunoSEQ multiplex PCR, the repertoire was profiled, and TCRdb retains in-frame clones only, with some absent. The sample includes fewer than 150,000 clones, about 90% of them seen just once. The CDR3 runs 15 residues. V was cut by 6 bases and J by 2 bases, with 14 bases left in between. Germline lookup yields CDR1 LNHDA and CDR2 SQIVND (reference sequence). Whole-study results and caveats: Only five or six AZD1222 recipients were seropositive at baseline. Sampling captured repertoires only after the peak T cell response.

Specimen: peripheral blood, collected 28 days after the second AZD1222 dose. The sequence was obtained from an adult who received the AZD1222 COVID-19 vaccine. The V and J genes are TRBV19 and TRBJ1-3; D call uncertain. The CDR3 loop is CASSPTFETGNTIYF. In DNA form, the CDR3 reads TGTGCCAGTAGCCCGACGTTTGAGACTGGAAACACCATATATTTT.